One sample yielded the 18 T cell receptor beta chains listed below, sequenced in a study of T cells in Graves' hyperthyroidism and ophthalmopathy. Template material for amplifying TCR beta CDR3 regions consisted of RNA transcripts. In the first-round RT-PCR of the TCR CDR3, the HTBI primer set was used. TCRdb reprocessed the multiplex PCR reads with MiXCR, giving one entry per CDR3 protein. Counted here are 190,000 or so distinct CDR3 sequences, about 18% occurring once; the ten biggest clones make up just under 45%. The sample was blood. The receptors stem from a man in his forties with Graves' hyperthyroidism.

This clonotype was seen a few times. V usage is TRBV15 and J usage is TRBJ1-4; D is unresolved. The V gene's germline CDR1 is LNHNV and CDR2 YYDKDF (reference sequence). The CDR3 contains 13 residues. Between the trimmed V and J ends, which lost 2 bases and 8 bases, there was a span of 9 bases. The CDR3 is CATSRSLREKLFF. For the CDR3, the DNA is TGTGCCACCAGCAGATCTCTTAGGGAAAAACTGTTTTTT.

This clonotype showed up just a few times. The V gene is TRBV5-6, the J gene TRBJ2-7; D gene uncertain. Germline CDR1 and CDR2: SGHDT and YYEEEE. The ends were cut back, 2 bases at V and 0 bases at J, with 12 bases in the middle. The CDR3 covers 15 residues. CDR3 nucleotide sequence: TGTGCCAGCAGCTTAATTCCGGTCCCCTCCTACGAGCAGTACTTC. This gives the protein CASSLIPVPSYEQYF.

This clonotype was observed at least ten times. This chain uses TRBV18 with TRBJ1-4, with 8 bases aligning to TRBD1. Per germline, CDR1 KGHSH and CDR2 LQKENI. The CDR3 covers 15 residues. Germline trimming cut 3 bases from V and 6 bases from J; bases unmatched to any gene: 6. This CDR3 reads CASSPSQGADEKLFF. The CDR3 DNA reads as TGTGCCAGCTCACCGTCCCAGGGGGCGGATGAAAAACTGTTTTTT. The full variable domain, in which reference TRBV18 and TRBJ1-4 provide the parts outside the CDR3, is NAGVMQNPRHLVRRRGQEARLRCSPMKGHSHVYWYRQLPEEGLKFMVYLQKENIIDESGMPKERFSAEFPKEGPSILRIQQVVRGDSAAYFCASSPSQGADEKLFFGSGTQLSVL.

This clonotype was found a few times. CDR3 DNA: TGCAGTGCTAGACTTAACAGGGAGACTAACTATGGCTACACCTTC. It translates to CSARLNRETNYGYTF. The chain has TRBV20-1 and TRBJ1-2; D is perhaps TRBD1 (6 bases). The CDR3 covers 15 residues. Germline V gene sequence: CDR1 DFQATT, CDR2 SNEGSKA (reference sequence). Between the trimmed V and J ends, which lost 2 bases and 0 bases, there was a span of 13 bases.

This clonotype was counted many times. The chain carries TRBV5-1 and TRBJ2-1; 8 bases are a match to TRBD1. In germline, CDR1 is SGHRS, CDR2 YFSETQ. The CDR3 loop spans 14 amino acids. The ends lost 2 bases at V and 6 bases at J; junction bases unmatched: 4. The CDR3: CASSFGTGPNEQFF. The CDR3 DNA is TGCGCCAGCAGCTTCGGGACAGGTCCCAATGAGCAGTTCTTC. Drawing the rest from reference TRBV5-1 and TRBJ2-1, the complete variable domain is KAGVTQTPRYLIKTRGQQVTLSCSPISGHRSVSWYQQTPGQGLQFLFEYFSETQRNKGNFPGRFSGRQFSNSRSEMNVSTLELGDSALYLCASSFGTGPNEQFFGPGTRLTVL.

This clonotype was seen ten or more times. The rearrangement uses TRBV9 and TRBJ2-5; D not resolved. Per germline, CDR1 SGDLS and CDR2 YYNGEE. V shed 0 bases and J shed 2 bases, with 8 bases lying between them. The CDR3 extends over 14 amino acids. The CDR3 coding sequence is TGTGCCAGCAGCGTAGGCGTCAGGCAAGAGACCCAGTACTTC. The encoded protein is CASSVGVRQETQYF. Filled out from reference TRBV9 and TRBJ2-5, the complete variable domain reads DSGVTQTPKHLITATGQRVTLRCSPRSGDLSVYWYQQSLDQGLQFLIQYYNGEERAKGNILERFSAQQFPDLHSELNLSSLELGDSALYFCASSVGVRQETQYFGPGTRLLVL.

This chain joins TRBV4-3 and TRBJ1-2, with D possibly TRBD1 on 5 matching bases. Deletions cut 0 bases from V and 4 bases from J, with 18 bases between. This CDR3 comprises 17 residues. Per the germline V gene, CDR1 is LGHNA and CDR2 is YSLEER. The CDR3 sequence: CASSQDVRARQRYGYTF. CDR3 bases: TGCGCCAGCAGCCAAGATGTTCGGGCGCGACAGCGCTATGGCTACACCTTC.

This clonotype was seen a handful of times. This chain uses TRBV6-5 with TRBJ1-4, with unresolved D. Trimming took off 4 bases at V and 0 bases at J, with 12 bases between the two ends. Germline V gene sequence: CDR1 MNHEY, CDR2 SVGAGI. The CDR3 is made up of 16 amino acids. CDR3 amino acids: CASSLNGVATNEKLFF. CDR3 sequence (DNA): TGTGCCAGCAGTTTGAATGGAGTTGCAACTAATGAAAAACTGTTTTTT.

This rearrangement joins TRBV11-1 to TRBJ1-1; D gene unclear. The CDR3 runs 15 residues. The ends were cut back, 5 bases at V and 0 bases at J, with 13 bases in the middle. CDR1 is SGHAT, CDR2 FQDESV, per germline (reference sequence). Here the CDR3 reads CASSRLSPMNTEAFF. The CDR3 coding sequence is TGTGCCAGCAGCCGCCTTTCCCCCATGAACACTGAAGCTTTCTTT.

This sequence joins TRBV6-5 and TRBJ2-7; 7 positions agree with TRBD2. The CDR3 is made up of 17 amino acids. CDR1 MNHEY and CDR2 SVGAGI come from the germline V gene. With V trimmed by 0 bases and J by 2 bases, 10 bases remained unmatched. In DNA form, the CDR3 reads TGTGCCAGCAGTTACTCGAACCCGGCTGCGGGGGCCTACGAGCAGTACTTC. It yields the protein CASSYSNPAAGAYEQYF.

This clonotype appeared many times. CDR3 in amino acids: CASSLRQPYEQYF. The CDR3 DNA follows: TGTGCCAGCAGCTTAAGACAGCCCTACGAGCAGTACTTC. This rearrangement joins TRBV5-5 to TRBJ2-7; D perhaps matches TRBD1 (5 bases). This CDR3 comprises 13 residues. V dropped 2 bases and J dropped 2 bases, with 8 bases sitting between them. Germline V gene sequence: CDR1 SGHKS, CDR2 YYEKEE (reference sequence).

This clonotype was detected ten times or more. The CDR3 sequence: CSCFPKGTGDGKLFF. The CDR3 DNA reads TGCAGTTGTTTCCCTAAGGGGACAGGGGACGGAAAACTGTTTTTT. The chain couples TRBV20-1 to TRBJ1-4; 10 positions agree with TRBD1. V lost 8 bases to trimming and J lost 10 bases; unmatched junction nucleotides: 16. Looked up from germline, CDR1 is DFQATT and CDR2 is SNEGSKA (reference sequence). This CDR3 is 15 amino acids long.

This clonotype came up many times. J is TRBJ1-5 and V is TRBV28; D is unclear. The V end lost 6 bases, the J end lost 4 bases, and 10 bases lay between the germline ends. The CDR3 has 13 residues. Germline V CDR1 and CDR2: MDHEN, SYDVKM. The CDR3 protein is CASSKSANQPQHF. The CDR3 DNA follows: TGTGCCAGCAGCAAAAGCGCGAATCAGCCCCAGCATTTT.

The chain uses TRBV7-3 and TRBJ2-3, with D perhaps assigned TRBD1 or TRBD2 (6 bases each). Per germline, CDR1 SGHTA and CDR2 FQGTGA. With 6 bases removed from V and 0 bases from J, the gap between germline ends came to 13 bases. There are 15 residues in the CDR3. The CDR3 DNA reads TGTGCCAGCAGAGGGGGGTTCCTTAGCACAGATACGCAGTATTTT. Translated: CASRGGFLSTDTQYF.

This clonotype was recorded at least ten times. V usage is TRBV28 and J usage is TRBJ1-1, with D possibly TRBD1 on 5 matching bases. Germline values: CDR1 MDHEN, CDR2 SYDVKM. V was pared by 5 bases and J by 1 base, with 14 bases between. The CDR3 totals 15 residues. CDR3 amino acids: CASSPRDGTNTEAFF. Here the CDR3 DNA reads TGTGCCAGCAGTCCTCGGGACGGAACGAACACTGAAGCTTTCTTT. The whole variable domain, filled in from reference TRBV28 and TRBJ1-1, reads DVKVTQSSRYLVKRTGEKVFLECVQDMDHENMFWYRQDPGLGLRLIYFSYDVKMKEKGDIPEGYSVSREKKERFSLILESASTNQTSMYLCASSPRDGTNTEAFFGQGTRLTVV.

This clonotype was recorded once. The chain has TRBV20-1 and TRBJ2-5; 10 bases agree with TRBD2. Germline CDR1 reads DFQATT; CDR2 reads SNEGSKA (reference sequence). V lost 6 bases to trimming and J lost 5 bases; unmatched junction nucleotides: 6. The CDR3 totals 13 residues. The CDR3 protein is CSAPSGSGETQYF. The CDR3 bases are TGCAGTGCCCCTAGCGGGAGTGGGGAGACCCAGTACTTC.

This clonotype showed up many times. DNA of the CDR3: TGCAGTGCACGTCCGGGACTAGCGGGGGACGAGCAGTACTTC. Its protein is CSARPGLAGDEQYF. V is TRBV20-1 and J is TRBJ2-7; 14 bases line up with TRBD2. Germline assignment: CDR1 DFQATT and CDR2 SNEGSKA (reference sequence). This CDR3 spans 14 amino acids. V shed 6 bases, J shed 5 bases, and the junction held 6 bases outside the gene matches.

The chain is built from TRBV30 and TRBJ1-1; no clear D. V lost 5 bases to trimming and J lost 6 bases, with 10 bases between them. The CDR3 runs 11 residues. Germline V gene data show CDR1 as GTSNPN and CDR2 as SVGIG (reference sequence). CDR3 protein: CAWDMRAEAFF. Written as DNA, the CDR3 is TGTGCCTGGGACATGAGGGCTGAAGCTTTCTTT.